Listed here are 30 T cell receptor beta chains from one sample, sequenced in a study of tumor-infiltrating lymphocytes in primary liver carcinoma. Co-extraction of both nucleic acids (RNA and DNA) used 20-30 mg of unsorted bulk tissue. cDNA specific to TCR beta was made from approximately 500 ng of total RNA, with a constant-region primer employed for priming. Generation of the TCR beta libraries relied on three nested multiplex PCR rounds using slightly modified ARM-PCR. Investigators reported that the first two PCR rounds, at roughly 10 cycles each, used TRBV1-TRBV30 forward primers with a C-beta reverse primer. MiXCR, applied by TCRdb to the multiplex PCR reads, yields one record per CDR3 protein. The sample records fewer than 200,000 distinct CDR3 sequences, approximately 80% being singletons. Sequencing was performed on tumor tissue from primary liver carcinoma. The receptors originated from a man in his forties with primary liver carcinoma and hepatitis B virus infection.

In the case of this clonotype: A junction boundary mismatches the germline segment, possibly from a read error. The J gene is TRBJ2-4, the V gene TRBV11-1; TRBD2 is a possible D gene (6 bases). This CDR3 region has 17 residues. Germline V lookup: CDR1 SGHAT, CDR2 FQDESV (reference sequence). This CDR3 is CACSFPGTCGTKNIRYF. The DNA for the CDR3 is TGTGCCTGTAGCTTTCCCGGGACTTGCGGGACCAAAAACATTCGGTACTTC.

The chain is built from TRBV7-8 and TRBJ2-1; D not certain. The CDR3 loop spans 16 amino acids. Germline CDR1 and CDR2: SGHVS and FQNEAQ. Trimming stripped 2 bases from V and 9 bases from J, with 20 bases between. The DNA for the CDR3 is TGTGCCAGCAGCTTAACCTCGGGTAGATCATTCGGTGAGCAGTTCTTC. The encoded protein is CASSLTSGRSFGEQFF.

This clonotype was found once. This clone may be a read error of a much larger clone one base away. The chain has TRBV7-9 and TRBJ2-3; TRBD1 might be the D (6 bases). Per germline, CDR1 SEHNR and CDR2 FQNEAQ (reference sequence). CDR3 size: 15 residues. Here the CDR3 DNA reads TGTGTCAGCAGCTCAGGGGTCTCTAGCACAGATACGCAGTATTTT. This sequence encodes CVSSSGVSSTDTQYF. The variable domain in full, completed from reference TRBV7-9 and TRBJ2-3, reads DTGVSQNPRHKITKRGQNVTFRCDPISEHNRLYWYRQTLGQGPEFLTYFQNEAQLEKSRLLSDRFSAERPKGSFSTLEIQRTEQGDSAMYLCVSSSGVSSTDTQYFGPGTRLTVL.

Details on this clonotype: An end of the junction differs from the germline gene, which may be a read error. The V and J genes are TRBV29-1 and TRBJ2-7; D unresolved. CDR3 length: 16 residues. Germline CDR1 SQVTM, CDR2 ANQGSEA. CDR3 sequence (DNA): TGCAGCGCCATGACATATGGCATCGGCACTCCCTACGAGCATTACTTC. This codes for CSAMTYGIGTPYEHYF.

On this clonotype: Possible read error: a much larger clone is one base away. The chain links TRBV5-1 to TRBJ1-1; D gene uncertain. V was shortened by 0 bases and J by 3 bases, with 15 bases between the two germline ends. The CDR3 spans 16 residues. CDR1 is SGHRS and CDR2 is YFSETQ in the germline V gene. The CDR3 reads CASSLADEGRHTEAFF. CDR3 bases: TGCGCCAGCAGCTTGGCCGACGAAGGCAGACACACTGAAGCTTTCTTT.

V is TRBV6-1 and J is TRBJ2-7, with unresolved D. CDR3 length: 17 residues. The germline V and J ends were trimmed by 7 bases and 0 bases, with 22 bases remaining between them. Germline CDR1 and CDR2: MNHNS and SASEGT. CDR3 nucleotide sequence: TGTGCCAGCATCCTAGGGTCGCAGATATGGGACTCCTACGAGCAGTACTTC. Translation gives CASILGSQIWDSYEQYF.

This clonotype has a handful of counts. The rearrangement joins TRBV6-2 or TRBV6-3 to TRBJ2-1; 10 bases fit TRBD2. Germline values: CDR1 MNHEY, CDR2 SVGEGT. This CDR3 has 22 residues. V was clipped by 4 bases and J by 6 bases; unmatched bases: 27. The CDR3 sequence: CASSFLIEAWILAGEMVNEQFF. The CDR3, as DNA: TGTGCCAGCAGTTTCCTGATTGAGGCGTGGATTCTAGCGGGAGAAATGGTCAATGAGCAGTTCTTC.

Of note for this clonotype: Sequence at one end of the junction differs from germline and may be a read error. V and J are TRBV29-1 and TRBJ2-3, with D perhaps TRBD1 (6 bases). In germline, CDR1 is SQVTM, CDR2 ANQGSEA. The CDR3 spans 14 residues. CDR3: CSVDRTEGSDMQYF. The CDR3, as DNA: TGCAGCGTTGATAGGACAGAGGGTTCAGATATGCAGTATTTT.

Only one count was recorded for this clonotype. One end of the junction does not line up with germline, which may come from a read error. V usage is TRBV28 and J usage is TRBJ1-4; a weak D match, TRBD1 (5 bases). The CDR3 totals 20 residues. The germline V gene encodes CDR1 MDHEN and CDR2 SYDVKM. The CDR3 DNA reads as TGTGCCATCAGTTTAATAGGTCTTGTGAATACGGGGGTCCAGAATGAACAACTGTTCTTT. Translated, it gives CAISLIGLVNTGVQNEQLFF. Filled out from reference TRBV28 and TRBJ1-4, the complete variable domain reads DVKVTQSSRYLVKRTGEKVFLECVQDMDHENMFWYRQDPGLGLRLIYFSYDVKMKEKGDIPEGYSVSREKKERFSLILESASTNQTSMYLCAISLIGLVNTGVQNEQLFFGSGTQLSVL.

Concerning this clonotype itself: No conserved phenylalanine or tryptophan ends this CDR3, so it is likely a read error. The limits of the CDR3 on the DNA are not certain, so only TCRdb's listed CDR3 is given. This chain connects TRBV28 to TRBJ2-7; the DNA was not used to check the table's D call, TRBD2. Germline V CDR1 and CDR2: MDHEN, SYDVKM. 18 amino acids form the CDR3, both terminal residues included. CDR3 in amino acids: CAISPGARSGASVHEQYS.

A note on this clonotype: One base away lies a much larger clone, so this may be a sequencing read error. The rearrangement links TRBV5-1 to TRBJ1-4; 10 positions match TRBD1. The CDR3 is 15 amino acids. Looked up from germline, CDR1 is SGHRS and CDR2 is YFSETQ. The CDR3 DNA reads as TGCGCCAGCAGCGTGGGACAGGGGAAAGGGGAAATACTGTTTTTT. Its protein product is CASSVGQGKGEILFF.

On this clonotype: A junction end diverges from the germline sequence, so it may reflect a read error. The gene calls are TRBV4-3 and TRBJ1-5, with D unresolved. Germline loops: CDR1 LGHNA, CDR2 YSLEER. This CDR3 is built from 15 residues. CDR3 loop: CASSQDFPGERPQDF. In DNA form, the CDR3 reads TGCGCCAGCAGCCAAGATTTCCCGGGCGAGAGGCCCCAGGATTTT.

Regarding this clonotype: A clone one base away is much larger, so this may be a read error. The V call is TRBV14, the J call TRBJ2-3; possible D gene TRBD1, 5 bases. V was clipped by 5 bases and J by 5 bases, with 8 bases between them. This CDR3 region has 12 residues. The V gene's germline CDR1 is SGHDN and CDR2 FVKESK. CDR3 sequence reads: CASSTQGDTQYF. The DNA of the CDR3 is TGTGCCAGCAGCACCCAGGGAGATACGCAGTATTTT.

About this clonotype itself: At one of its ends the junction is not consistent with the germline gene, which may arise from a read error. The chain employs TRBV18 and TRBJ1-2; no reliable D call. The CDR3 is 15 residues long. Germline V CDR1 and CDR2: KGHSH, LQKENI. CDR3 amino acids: CVSSPSPSINYGYTF. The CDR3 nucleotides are TGTGTCAGCTCACCATCCCCATCTATCAACTATGGCTACACCTTC.

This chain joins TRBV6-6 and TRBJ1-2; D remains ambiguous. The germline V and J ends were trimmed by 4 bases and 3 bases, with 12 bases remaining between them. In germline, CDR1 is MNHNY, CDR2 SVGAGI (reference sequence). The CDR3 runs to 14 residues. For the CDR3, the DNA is TGTGCCAGCAGTTTCCTGAACAGTGACTATGGCTACACCTTC. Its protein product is CASSFLNSDYGYTF.

The CDR3 is CASSRSLAGGSSDTQYF. CDR3 DNA sequence: TGTGCCAGCAGTCGATCCCTAGCTGGAGGGAGCTCAGATACGCAGTATTTT. The V and J genes are TRBV6-5 and TRBJ2-3, with D tentatively TRBD2 (6 bases). In germline, CDR1 is MNHEY, CDR2 SVGAGI. The CDR3 is 17 amino acids. Trimming took off 5 bases at V and 4 bases at J, with 22 bases between the two ends.

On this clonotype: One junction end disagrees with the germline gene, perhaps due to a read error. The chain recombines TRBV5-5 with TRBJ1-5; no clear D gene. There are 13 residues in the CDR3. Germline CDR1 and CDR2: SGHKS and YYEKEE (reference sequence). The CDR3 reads CASNLGEYQPQHF. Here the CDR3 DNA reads TGTGCCAGCAACTTGGGAGAGTATCAGCCACAGCATTTT. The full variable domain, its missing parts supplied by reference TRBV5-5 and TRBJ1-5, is DAGVTQSPTHLIKTRGQQVTLRCSPISGHKSVSWYQQVLGQGPQFIFQYYEKEERGRGNFPDRFSARQFPNYSSELNVNALLLGDSALYLCASNLGEYQPQHFGDGTRLSIL.

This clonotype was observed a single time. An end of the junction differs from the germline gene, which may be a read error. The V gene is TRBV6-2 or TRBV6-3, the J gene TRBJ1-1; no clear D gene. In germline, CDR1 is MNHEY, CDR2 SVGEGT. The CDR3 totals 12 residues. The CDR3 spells CVSCLRNTEAFF. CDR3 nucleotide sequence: TGTGTCAGCTGTCTTAGGAACACTGAAGCTTTCTTT.

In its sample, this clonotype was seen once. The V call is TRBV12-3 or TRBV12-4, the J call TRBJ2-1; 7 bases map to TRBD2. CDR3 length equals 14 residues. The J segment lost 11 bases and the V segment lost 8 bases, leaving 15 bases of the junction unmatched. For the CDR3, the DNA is TGTGCCAGCCTCTCTGGTGGGAGGGCGGGGCAGCAGTTCTTC. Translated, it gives CASLSGGRAGQQFF.

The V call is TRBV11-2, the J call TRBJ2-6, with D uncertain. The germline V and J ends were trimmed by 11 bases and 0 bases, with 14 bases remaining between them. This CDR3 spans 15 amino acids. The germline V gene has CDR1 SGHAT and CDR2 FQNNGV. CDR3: CAAQWARSGANVLTF. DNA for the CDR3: TGTGCCGCCCAGTGGGCGCGCTCTGGGGCCAACGTCCTGACTTTC.

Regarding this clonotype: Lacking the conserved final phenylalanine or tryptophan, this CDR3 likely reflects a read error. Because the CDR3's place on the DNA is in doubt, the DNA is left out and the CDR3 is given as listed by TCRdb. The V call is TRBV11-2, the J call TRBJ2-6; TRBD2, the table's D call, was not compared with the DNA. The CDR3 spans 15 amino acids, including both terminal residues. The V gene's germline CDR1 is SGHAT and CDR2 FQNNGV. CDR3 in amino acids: CATQRPRSGANILTC.

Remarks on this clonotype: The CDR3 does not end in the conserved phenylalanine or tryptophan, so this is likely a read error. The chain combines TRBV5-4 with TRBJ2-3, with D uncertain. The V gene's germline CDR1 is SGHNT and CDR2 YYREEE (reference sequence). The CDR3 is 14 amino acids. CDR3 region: CVSSEKDGTDTQYY. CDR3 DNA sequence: TGTGTCAGCAGCGAGAAGGACGGCACAGATACGCAGTATTAT.

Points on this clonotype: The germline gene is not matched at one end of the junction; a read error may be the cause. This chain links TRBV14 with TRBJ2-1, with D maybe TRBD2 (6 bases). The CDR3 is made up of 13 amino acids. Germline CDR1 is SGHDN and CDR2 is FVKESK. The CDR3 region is CASSPWEVGERYF. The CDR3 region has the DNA TGTGCCAGCAGCCCCTGGGAGGTCGGGGAGCGGTACTTC.

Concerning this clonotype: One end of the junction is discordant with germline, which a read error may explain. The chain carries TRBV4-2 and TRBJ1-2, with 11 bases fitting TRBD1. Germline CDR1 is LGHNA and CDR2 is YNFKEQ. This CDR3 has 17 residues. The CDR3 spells CASSQVWTGGAAKGYTF. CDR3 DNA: TGTGCCAGCAGCCAAGTATGGACAGGGGGCGCAGCGAAGGGCTATACCTTC.

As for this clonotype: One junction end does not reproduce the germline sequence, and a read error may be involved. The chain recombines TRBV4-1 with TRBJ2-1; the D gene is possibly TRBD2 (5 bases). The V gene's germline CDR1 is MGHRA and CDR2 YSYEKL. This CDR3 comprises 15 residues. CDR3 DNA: TGCGCCAACAGCCTTGTCCCGGGGTATGGCAATGAGCAGTTCTTC. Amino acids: CANSLVPGYGNEQFF.

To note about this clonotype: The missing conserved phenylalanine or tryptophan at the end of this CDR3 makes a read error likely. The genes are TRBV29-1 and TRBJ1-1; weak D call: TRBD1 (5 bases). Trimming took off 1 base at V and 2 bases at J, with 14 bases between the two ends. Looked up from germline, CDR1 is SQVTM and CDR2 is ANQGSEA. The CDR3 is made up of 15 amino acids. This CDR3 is CSVEVWGTSNTEAFL. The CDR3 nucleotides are TGCAGCGTTGAAGTTTGGGGGACTAGTAACACTGAAGCTTTCCTT.

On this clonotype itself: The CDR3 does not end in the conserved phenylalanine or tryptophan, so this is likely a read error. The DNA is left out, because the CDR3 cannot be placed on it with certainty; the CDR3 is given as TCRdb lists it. CDR3 in amino acids: CASNLRDFTYEQCL. This chain uses TRBV5-4 with TRBJ2-7; the D call in the table, TRBD2, was not verified against the DNA. Termini included, the CDR3 measures 14 amino acids. Germline-derived CDR1 and CDR2 are SGHNT and YYREEE (reference sequence).

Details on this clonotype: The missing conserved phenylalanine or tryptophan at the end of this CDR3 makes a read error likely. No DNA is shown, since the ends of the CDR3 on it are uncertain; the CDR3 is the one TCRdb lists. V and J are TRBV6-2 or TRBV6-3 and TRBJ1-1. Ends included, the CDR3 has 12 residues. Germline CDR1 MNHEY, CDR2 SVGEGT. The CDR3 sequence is CASRGRGGETFL.

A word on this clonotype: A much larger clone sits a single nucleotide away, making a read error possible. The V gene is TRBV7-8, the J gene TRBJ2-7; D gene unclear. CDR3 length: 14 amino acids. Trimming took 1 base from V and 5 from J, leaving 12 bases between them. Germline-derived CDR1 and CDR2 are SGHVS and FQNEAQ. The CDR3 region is CASSLVGQDNEQYF. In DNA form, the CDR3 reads TGTGCCAGCAGCTTAGTAGGCCAGGATAACGAGCAGTACTTC. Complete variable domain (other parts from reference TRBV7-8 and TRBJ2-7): GAGVSQSPRYKVAKRGQDVALRCDPISGHVSLFWYQQALGQGPEFLTYFQNEAQLDKSGLPSDRFFAERPEGSVSTLKIQRTQQEDSAVYLCASSLVGQDNEQYFGPGTRLTVT.

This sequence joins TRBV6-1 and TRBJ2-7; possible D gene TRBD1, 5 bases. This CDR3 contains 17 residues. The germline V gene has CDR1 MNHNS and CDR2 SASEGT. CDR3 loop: CVSTLGSQIGDSYEQYF. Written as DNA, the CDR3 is TGTGTCAGTACCCTAGGGTCGCAGATAGGGGACTCCTACGAGCAGTACTTC.